This TCR beta chain is from a study of OX40 agonist ivuxolimab in advanced cancers. Study information: Dosing consisted of intravenous ivuxolimab at 0.01 to 10 mg/kg every 2 weeks. Among those treated, three patients had partial responses, one with hepatocellular carcinoma and two with cutaneous melanoma.

TCRdb's table, derived via immunoSEQ multiplex PCR, lists solely in-frame clones and lacks some. Altogether tens of thousands of clones are present, roughly 87% being singletons, with the ten largest covering 10% to 12%. Worth noting for this clone: Antigen: not known.

Points from the study as a whole: CD8+ T cells averaged more expanded clones than CD4+.

Per the germline V gene, CDR1 is MDHEN and CDR2 is SYDVKM. The CDR3 is 16 amino acids. V shed 2 bases and J 5 bases; nucleotides not matched to a gene: 8. The receptor was isolated from an adult with an advanced solid tumor such as melanoma, head and neck, liver or kidney cancer. Here the sequenced sample was CD4+ or CD8+ T cells sorted from blood, taken in a trial of the OX40 agonist ivuxolimab. V gene TRBV28 combines with J gene TRBJ2-7; 11 bases are a match to TRBD1. Here the CDR3 reads CASSLVGTGGKDEQYF. DNA of the CDR3: TGTGCCAGCAGTTTAGTCGGGACAGGGGGAAAGGACGAGCAGTACTTC.